The 31 T cell receptor beta chains listed next were all sequenced from one sample in a study of cytomegalovirus exposure and HLA in healthy donors. The PCR contained 60 Vbeta and 13 Jbeta primers. Measured with immunoSEQ multiplex PCR; TCRdb has only the in-frame clones, and not every one. This table has 95,000 to 100,000 clones, under 80% appearing once. The sample taken for sequencing was PBMCs. The source of these receptors is a man aged 40-49 years in good health and CMV-seronegative.

Comment on this clone: The junction differs from germline at one of its ends, possibly a read error. J is TRBJ1-6 and V is TRBV5-1; D is perhaps TRBD1 (6 bases). There are 16 residues in the CDR3. Looked up from germline, CDR1 is SGHRS and CDR2 is YFSETQ. The CDR3 is CASSPGGRAYDSPLHF. Here the CDR3 DNA reads TGCGCCAGCAGCCCGGGGGGCAGGGCCTATGATTCACCCCTCCACTTT.

The chain is built from TRBV5-4 and TRBJ2-5; D is possibly TRBD1 (6 bases). The CDR3 loop spans 14 amino acids. The V gene's germline CDR1 is SGHNT and CDR2 YYREEE (reference sequence). The V and J ends lost 3 bases and 5 bases respectively, with 14 bases between them. CDR3 sequence reads: CASSSTGTTETQYF. CDR3 nucleotide sequence: TGTGCCAGCAGCTCAACCGGGACAACGGAGACCCAGTACTTC.

V is TRBV4-1 and J is TRBJ2-7, with 9 positions matching TRBD2. V gave up 4 bases and J gave up 6 bases; unmatched junction bases: 16. Germline V lookup: CDR1 MGHRA, CDR2 YSYEKL. The length of the CDR3 is 17 residues. The CDR3 nucleotides read TGCGCCAGCAGCCCGGCGGGGGGGGACGTATCATCCGCCGAGCAGTACGTC. Residues: CASSPAGGDVSSAEQYV.

The rearrangement links TRBV7-2 to TRBJ1-5; TRBD1 aligns across 7 bases. Germline CDR1 and CDR2: SGHTA and FQGNSA. V trimming: 3 bases; J trimming: 0 bases; junction bases outside the gene matches: 5. This CDR3 region has 16 residues. Here the CDR3 reads CASSFEGAYSNQPQHF. The CDR3 DNA follows: TGTGCCAGCAGCTTCGAGGGGGCTTATAGCAATCAGCCCCAGCATTTT.

V gene TRBV5-1 combines with J gene TRBJ1-2; D is undetermined. The germline V gene has CDR1 SGHRS and CDR2 YFSETQ. The CDR3 length is 15 residues. The V end lost 0 bases, the J end lost 4 bases, and 13 bases lay between the germline ends. This CDR3 is CASSLGAPESYGYTF. DNA for the CDR3: TGCGCCAGCAGCTTGGGGGCCCCTGAGAGCTATGGCTACACCTTC.

Worth noting for this clone: A junction boundary mismatches the germline segment, possibly from a read error. This chain connects TRBV7-9 to TRBJ2-1, with unresolved D. The CDR3 is made up of 12 amino acids. In germline, CDR1 is SEHNR, CDR2 FQNEAQ (reference sequence). CDR3 sequence (DNA): TGTTCCAGCAGCTTAGCCGTTGATGAGCAGTTCTTC. Its translation is CSSSLAVDEQFF.

The chain combines TRBV5-5 with TRBJ2-1; 10 nucleotides agree with TRBD2. Trimming at V came to 3 bases and at J to 7 bases, leaving 7 bases not matched to a gene. The CDR3 is made up of 15 amino acids. CDR1 is SGHKS, CDR2 YYEKEE, per germline (reference sequence). CDR3 sequence (DNA): TGTGCCAGCAGCTATGTAGCGGGGGGACGAAATGAGCAGTTCTTC. Translation gives CASSYVAGGRNEQFF.

The chain uses TRBV7-2 and TRBJ2-4; D is unclear. V was shortened by 3 bases and J by 6 bases, with 9 bases between the two germline ends. The CDR3 spans 13 residues. Germline values: CDR1 SGHTA, CDR2 FQGNSA. The CDR3 bases are TGTGCCAGCAGCTTCCTCTCCCTAAACATTCAGTACTTC. Encoded protein: CASSFLSLNIQYF.

The chain uses TRBV27 and TRBJ2-1; the match to TRBD2 covers 9 bases. The V segment lost 3 bases and the J segment 4 bases; nucleotides outside the gene matches: 7. This CDR3 is built from 16 residues. Germline V CDR1 and CDR2: MNHEY, SMNVEV (reference sequence). CDR3 nucleotide sequence: TGTGCCAGCAGTTTCGGCGCGGGGGGGCGGTACAATGAGCAGTTCTTC. This encodes CASSFGAGGRYNEQFF.

The chain carries TRBV29-1 and TRBJ1-1; TRBD1 might be the D (6 bases). This CDR3 spans 13 amino acids. Germline V lookup: CDR1 SQVTM, CDR2 ANQGSEA. V was cut by 7 bases and J by 3 bases, with 15 bases left in between. CDR3 loop: CSGGLGADTEAFF. CDR3 sequence (DNA): TGCAGCGGTGGACTGGGGGCTGACACTGAAGCTTTCTTT.

The rearrangement uses TRBV4-1 and TRBJ2-1; TRBD2 matches at 15 bases. The CDR3 totals 15 residues. Losses at the gene ends were 2 bases for V and 8 bases for J; bases not matched to a gene: 1. CDR1 is MGHRA and CDR2 is YSYEKL in the germline V gene. DNA of the CDR3: TGCGCCAGCAGCCAAAGGACTAGCGGGGGGGATGAGCAGTTCTTC. It specifies CASSQRTSGGDEQFF.

This chain uses TRBV10-1 with TRBJ1-5; 7 positions match TRBD1. Germline V gives CDR1 WNHNN, CDR2 SYGVQD (reference sequence). Trimming removed 10 bases from V and 3 bases from J; junction bases left unmatched: 3. The CDR3 runs to 12 residues. CDR3 bases: TGCGCCAACGACAGGGTCAATCAGCCCCAGCATTTT. Translation: CANDRVNQPQHF.

The chain combines TRBV10-1 with TRBJ2-7, with TRBD1 matching over 11 bases. Losses at the gene ends were 3 bases for V and 2 bases for J; bases not matched to a gene: 3. The CDR3 is 15 amino acids. Per germline, CDR1 WNHNN and CDR2 SYGVQD (reference sequence). The CDR3 region is CASSEGTGGPYEQYF. The DNA of the CDR3 is TGCGCCAGCAGTGAAGGGACAGGGGGTCCCTACGAGCAGTACTTC.

In this sample, this clone turned up once. CDR3: CAWSVTGGNEKLFF. CDR3 coding DNA: TGTGCCTGGAGTGTCACAGGGGGGAATGAAAAACTGTTTTTT. The chain is built from TRBV30 and TRBJ1-4; TRBD1 aligns across 8 bases. CDR1 is GTSNPN, CDR2 SVGIG, per germline (reference sequence). This CDR3 region has 14 residues. Trimming cost V 0 bases and J 5 bases; bases outside gene matches: 2.

J is TRBJ2-3 and V is TRBV27, with 11 bases aligning to TRBD1. The germline V gene has CDR1 MNHEY and CDR2 SMNVEV (reference sequence). Unmatched junction bases numbered 19, after V lost 0 bases and J lost 5 bases. The CDR3 has 21 amino acids. The CDR3 sequence is CASSLSWDRGILAGMGDTQYF. As DNA, the CDR3 is TGTGCCAGCAGTTTATCGTGGGACAGGGGGATCCTTGCGGGGATGGGAGATACGCAGTATTTT.

This rearrangement joins TRBV5-6 to TRBJ2-1; 8 nucleotides line up with TRBD2. Germline CDR1 SGHDT, CDR2 YYEEEE. This CDR3 has 16 residues. V lost 1 base and J lost 3; bases outside the gene matches: 6. Here the CDR3 reads CASSLIAGRHYNEQFF. The CDR3 region has the DNA TGTGCCAGCAGCTTGATAGCGGGGAGACACTACAATGAGCAGTTCTTC.

The rearrangement joins TRBV6-5 to TRBJ2-7; 10 bases agree with TRBD1. This CDR3 is built from 14 residues. Per germline, CDR1 MNHEY and CDR2 SVGAGI. The CDR3 reads CASSYSILDRGFSV. The CDR3 coding sequence is TGTGCCAGCAGTTACTCGATTCTGGACAGGGGGTTTTCTGTC.

A remark on this clone: Mismatch with germline at one junction end may stem from a read error. The chain joins TRBV5-5 to TRBJ1-5; a possible D gene is TRBD1 (5 bases). CDR1 SGHKS and CDR2 YYEKEE come from the germline V gene (reference sequence). This CDR3 spans 16 amino acids. CDR3: CASSQDPRERDQPQHF. The CDR3 DNA sequence: TGCGCCAGCAGCCAAGATCCCAGGGAACGGGATCAGCCCCAGCATTTT.

This chain connects TRBV27 to TRBJ1-4; 8 nucleotides match TRBD1. V trimming: 5 bases; J trimming: 8 bases; junction bases outside the gene matches: 10. This CDR3 region has 15 residues. Germline lookup yields CDR1 MNHEY and CDR2 SMNVEV (reference sequence). The CDR3 loop reads CASSITRTGWEKLFF. Here the CDR3 DNA reads TGTGCCAGCAGTATTACCAGGACAGGGTGGGAAAAACTGTTTTTT.

CDR3 nucleotide sequence: TGTGCCAGCAGCTCCCCCAGGGGGCATGAGTACAATGAGCAGTTCTTC. It encodes CASSSPRGHEYNEQFF. The rearrangement joins TRBV5-4 to TRBJ2-1, with 8 bases that match TRBD1. The length of the CDR3 is 16 residues. The junction had 9 bases not matched to a gene; V was cut back by 3 bases and J by 4 bases. Per germline, CDR1 SGHNT and CDR2 YYREEE (reference sequence).

The chain recombines TRBV9 with TRBJ2-3, with 14 positions matching TRBD2. The CDR3 is 19 residues long. Germline CDR1 is SGDLS and CDR2 is YYNGEE. V lost 4 bases and J lost 0; bases outside the gene matches: 10. The CDR3 reads CASSSRGLAGVRSTDTQYF. The CDR3 region has the DNA TGTGCCAGCAGCTCAAGGGGACTAGCGGGGGTCCGGAGCACAGATACGCAGTATTTT.

The V and J genes are TRBV7-9 and TRBJ2-2; 10 bases match TRBD2. The CDR3 has 16 residues. Germline lookup yields CDR1 SEHNR and CDR2 FQNEAQ (reference sequence). After removal of 4 bases from V and 4 bases from J, the junction contained 6 bases not matched to a gene. CDR3 loop: CASSSSGGLVTGELFF. CDR3 nucleotides: TGTGCCAGCAGCTCTAGCGGGGGCCTCGTCACCGGGGAGCTGTTTTTT.

This clone was seen only a few times. V usage is TRBV6-1 and J usage is TRBJ2-1; weak D call: TRBD1 (7 bases). V lost 7 bases to trimming and J lost 7 bases, with 17 bases between them. Germline V CDR1 and CDR2: MNHNS, SASEGT. The CDR3 totals 14 residues. The CDR3 loop is CASNVLPGGNEQFF. The CDR3 nucleotides are TGTGCCAGCAATGTCCTCCCAGGGGGGAATGAGCAGTTCTTC.

The rearrangement uses TRBV19 and TRBJ2-5, with 9 bases identical to TRBD2. The CDR3 consists of 15 residues. With V trimmed by 8 bases and J by 2 bases, 9 bases remained unmatched. CDR1 is LNHDA and CDR2 is SQIVND in the germline V gene (reference sequence). DNA of the CDR3: TGTGCCAGTTCCCCACTGGCGGGGGGGCAAGAGACCCAGTACTTC. This encodes CASSPLAGGQETQYF.

The rearrangement joins TRBV5-1 to TRBJ2-3; D ambiguous. CDR1 SGHRS and CDR2 YFSETQ come from the germline V gene. This CDR3 has 14 amino acids. V lost 0 bases and J 3 bases, leaving 8 bases between the germline ends. CDR3 sequence (DNA): TGCGCCAGCAGCTTGGGTGTCCAGACAGATACGCAGTATTTT. Its protein product is CASSLGVQTDTQYF.

The chain couples TRBV11-2 to TRBJ2-2, with D tentatively TRBD1 (5 bases). There are 16 residues in the CDR3. Trimming left V 0 bases short and J 7 bases short, with 15 bases between. Germline CDR1 reads SGHAT; CDR2 reads FQNNGV. The CDR3 DNA reads TGTGCCAGCAGCTTAGATCGCAGGACAACTTTCGGGGAGCTGTTTTTT. Translated, it gives CASSLDRRTTFGELFF.

The V and J genes are TRBV6-5 and TRBJ1-1; D is undetermined. CDR3 length: 15 amino acids. The V and J ends lost 0 bases and 5 bases respectively, with 13 bases between them. Per germline, CDR1 MNHEY and CDR2 SVGAGI. The chain's CDR3 is CASSYSRSLLTEAFF. Here the CDR3 DNA reads TGTGCCAGCAGTTACTCGAGGTCTTTGTTGACTGAAGCTTTCTTT.

The V gene is TRBV6-6, the J gene TRBJ1-2; 11 bases agree with TRBD1. CDR1 MNHNY and CDR2 SVGAGI come from the germline V gene (reference sequence). The CDR3 length is 13 residues. Trimming removed 6 bases from V and 8 bases from J; junction bases left unmatched: 5. The CDR3 loop is CASRKDRGLGYTF. CDR3 nucleotide sequence: TGTGCCAGCAGAAAGGACAGGGGGCTAGGCTACACCTTC.

The rearrangement joins TRBV6-1 to TRBJ1-2; TRBD1 aligns across 10 bases. Trimming at V came to 6 bases and at J to 0 bases, leaving 4 bases not matched to a gene. The CDR3 spans 15 residues. From germline, CDR1 is MNHNS and CDR2 SASEGT. Here the CDR3 DNA reads TGTGCCAGCAGGGGACAGGGGCCTTCTAACTATGGCTACACCTTC. Protein sequence: CASRGQGPSNYGYTF.

This clone was picked up one time. An end of the junction differs from the germline gene, which may be a read error. The identical CDR3 is also encoded by other nucleotide sequences in the sample. This chain uses TRBV12-5 with TRBJ1-1, with a weak D call TRBD1 (6 bases). The CDR3 has 15 residues. Germline V lookup: CDR1 LGHNT, CDR2 FRNRAP. CDR3 DNA: TGTGCTAGTGGTTTGAACACAGGGTCGGGCACTGAAGCTTTTTTT. This sequence encodes CASGLNTGSGTEAFF.

This chain uses TRBV15 with TRBJ2-5; 7 positions match TRBD1. TRBJ2-7 explains the end of the DNA better; the J call may be wrong. The V gene's germline CDR1 is LNHNV and CDR2 YYDKDF (reference sequence). The CDR3 loop spans 15 amino acids. The CDR3 DNA reads TGTGCCACCAGCAGAGCCGGGACAGCCTCCTACGAGCAGTACTTC. It encodes CATSRAGTASYEQYF.